These T cell receptor beta chains were read from a single sample in a study of lymphopenia after photon versus proton radiotherapy. The assay was immunoSEQ multiplex PCR, and TCRdb's table has in-frame clones only and misses some. This table holds about 19,000 clones, over 80% found once. The starting material was peripheral blood, obtained from a patient treated with photon-based radiotherapy. The receptors here all came from a man aged 55 to 70 with pancreatic cancer. Each CDR3 is given with its conserved first and last residue. The order of the fields is clone size, D gene, J gene, V gene, CDR3 length, CDR3 DNA, CDR3 protein. The D gene is left open where the match is weak. Clone size, where shown, is once, few, many, or a class for clones that have expanded.

clone_size: NA; d_call: NA; j_call: TRBJ2-5; v_call: TRBV9; cdr3_length: 13; cdr3_nt: TGTGCCAGCAGCGCGCTGGTGGGAGAGACCCAGTACTTC; cdr3_aa: CASSALVGETQYF
clone_size: NA; d_call: TRBD2; j_call: TRBJ2-5; v_call: TRBV5-1; cdr3_length: 17; cdr3_nt: TGCGCCAGCAGCTCTGGGCTAGCGGGGGCTGAACGAGAGACCCAGTACTTC; cdr3_aa: CASSSGLAGAERETQYF
clone_size: NA; d_call: NA; j_call: TRBJ1-4; v_call: TRBV7-9; cdr3_length: 15; cdr3_nt: TGTGCCAGCAGCTTATTCAGGGGCACTAATGAAAAACTGTTTTTT; cdr3_aa: CASSLFRGTNEKLFF
clone_size: NA; d_call: TRBD1; j_call: TRBJ2-7; v_call: TRBV7-3; cdr3_length: 13; cdr3_nt: TGTGCCAGCAGCCCGGGACAGAATTCGAAGCAGTACTTC; cdr3_aa: CASSPGQNSKQYF
clone_size: NA; d_call: NA; j_call: TRBJ1-1; v_call: TRBV5-5; cdr3_length: 15; cdr3_nt: TGTGCCAGCAGCAAGGTCGGGAGTATGAACACTGAAGCTTTCTTT; cdr3_aa: CASSKVGSMNTEAFF
clone_size: NA; d_call: NA; j_call: TRBJ2-3; v_call: TRBV5-4; cdr3_length: 17; cdr3_nt: TGTGCCAGCAGCCTGGGGCGGCGGCAGGGGCGCACAGATACGCAGTATTTT; cdr3_aa: CASSLGRRQGRTDTQYF
clone_size: NA; d_call: NA; j_call: TRBJ1-1; v_call: TRBV6-6; cdr3_length: 14; cdr3_nt: TGTGCCAGCAGGAGGGTCTCTAGGACTTCCGAAGCTTTCTTT; cdr3_aa: CASRRVSRTSEAFF
clone_size: once; d_call: NA; j_call: TRBJ2-5; v_call: TRBV7-6; cdr3_length: 12; cdr3_nt: TGTGCCAGCAGCTTAGTGGTTGAGACCCAGTACTTC; cdr3_aa: CASSLVVETQYF
clone_size: NA; d_call: TRBD1; j_call: TRBJ2-2; v_call: TRBV19; cdr3_length: 14; cdr3_nt: TGTGCCAGTAGTATCCAGGGGGCAGCCGGGGAGCTGTTTTTT; cdr3_aa: CASSIQGAAGELFF
clone_size: NA; d_call: NA; j_call: TRBJ1-2; v_call: TRBV5-1; cdr3_length: 13; cdr3_nt: TGCGCCAGCAGCTTAGACAGCAACTATGGCTACACCTTC; cdr3_aa: CASSLDSNYGYTF
clone_size: once; d_call: NA; j_call: TRBJ2-7; v_call: TRBV9; cdr3_length: 14; cdr3_nt: TGTGCCAGCAGCAAAACCCTTTTGGGCAACGAGCAGTACTTC; cdr3_aa: CASSKTLLGNEQYF
clone_size: NA; d_call: NA; j_call: TRBJ2-5; v_call: TRBV9; cdr3_length: 13; cdr3_nt: TGTGCCAGCAGCGCTAAGGACCGGGGGACCCAGTACTTC; cdr3_aa: CASSAKDRGTQYF
clone_size: NA; d_call: TRBD2; j_call: TRBJ2-6; v_call: TRBV5-1; cdr3_length: 18; cdr3_nt: TGCGCCAGCAGCTCCCTGACTAGCGGTACCTCTGGGGCCAACGTCCTGACTTTC; cdr3_aa: CASSSLTSGTSGANVLTF
clone_size: once; d_call: NA; j_call: TRBJ2-3; v_call: TRBV6-6; cdr3_length: 14; cdr3_nt: TGTGCCAGCAGTTACCCACCGGACACAGATACGCAGTATTTT; cdr3_aa: CASSYPPDTDTQYF
clone_size: NA; d_call: NA; j_call: TRBJ2-5; v_call: TRBV9; cdr3_length: 14; cdr3_nt: TGTGCCAGCAGCGACTCCAGGGTTGGGGAGACCCAGTACTTC; cdr3_aa: CASSDSRVGETQYF
clone_size: NA; d_call: TRBD2; j_call: TRBJ2-2; v_call: TRBV10-2; cdr3_length: 16; cdr3_nt: TGCGCCAGCAGTCCACCAGGTCTAGCGGCCGGCGGGGAGCTGTTTTTT; cdr3_aa: CASSPPGLAAGGELFF
clone_size: NA; d_call: NA; j_call: TRBJ1-1; v_call: TRBV4-2; cdr3_length: 16; cdr3_nt: TGTGCCAGCAGCCTCCCGGCGCAGGGACCAAACACTGAAGCTTTCTTT; cdr3_aa: CASSLPAQGPNTEAFF
clone_size: few; d_call: NA; j_call: TRBJ1-2; v_call: TRBV19; cdr3_length: 16; cdr3_nt: TGTGCCAGTAGTATCTACGGGGGGACGTCTAACTATGGCTACACCTTC; cdr3_aa: CASSIYGGTSNYGYTF
clone_size: NA; d_call: NA; j_call: TRBJ2-5; v_call: TRBV18; cdr3_length: 13; cdr3_nt: TGTGCCAGCTCAGGGACGTTCCAAGAGACCCAGTACTTC; cdr3_aa: CASSGTFQETQYF
clone_size: NA; d_call: NA; j_call: TRBJ1-5; v_call: TRBV19; cdr3_length: 14; cdr3_nt: TGTGCCAGTAGTCCCTCAGGGGCCGGGCAGCGCCAGCATTTT; cdr3_aa: CASSPSGAGQRQHF
clone_size: NA; d_call: TRBD1; j_call: TRBJ1-2; v_call: TRBV11-2; cdr3_length: 15; cdr3_nt: TGTGCCAGCAGCACCCCGGGAGGGGGCTACTATGGCTACACCTTC; cdr3_aa: CASSTPGGGYYGYTF
clone_size: NA; d_call: TRBD1; j_call: TRBJ2-6; v_call: TRBV5-4; cdr3_length: 18; cdr3_nt: TGCGCCAGCAGGGACAGGGAGAGCTCTACCTCTGGGGCCAACGTCCTGACTTTC; cdr3_aa: CASRDRESSTSGANVLTF
clone_size: NA; d_call: NA; j_call: TRBJ2-1; v_call: TRBV10-2; cdr3_length: 14; cdr3_nt: TGCGCCAGCAGTGACACGGGGCGATACAATGAGCAGTTCTTC; cdr3_aa: CASSDTGRYNEQFF
clone_size: medium-sized; d_call: NA; j_call: TRBJ2-7; v_call: TRBV29-1; cdr3_length: 13; cdr3_nt: TGCAGCGTTGAAGGGCAGGGGTCCCTGGAGCAGTACTTC; cdr3_aa: CSVEGQGSLEQYF
clone_size: NA; d_call: NA; j_call: TRBJ2-5; v_call: TRBV2; cdr3_length: 14; cdr3_nt: TGTGCCAGCAGTGCAGCTAGCAGGGACGAGACCCAGTACTTC; cdr3_aa: CASSAASRDETQYF
clone_size: NA; d_call: TRBD1; j_call: TRBJ2-7; v_call: TRBV19; cdr3_length: 15; cdr3_nt: TGTGCCAGTAGTCCTTCGGGACAGATCTCCTACGAGCAGTACTTC; cdr3_aa: CASSPSGQISYEQYF
clone_size: once; d_call: NA; j_call: TRBJ1-2; v_call: TRBV18; cdr3_length: 15; cdr3_nt: TGTGCCAGCTCACCTCAGACAGGTGGTAACTATGGCTACACCTTC; cdr3_aa: CASSPQTGGNYGYTF
clone_size: NA; d_call: TRBD1; j_call: TRBJ1-1; v_call: TRBV11-2; cdr3_length: 15; cdr3_nt: TGTGCCAGCAGCCTCAACGGACAGGGGCCCACTGAAGCTTTCTTT; cdr3_aa: CASSLNGQGPTEAFF
clone_size: NA; d_call: NA; j_call: TRBJ1-2; v_call: TRBV30; cdr3_length: 14; cdr3_nt: TGTGCCTGGACCCTATCCCGCCTTAACTATGGCTACACCTTC; cdr3_aa: CAWTLSRLNYGYTF
clone_size: NA; d_call: TRBD1; j_call: TRBJ1-4; v_call: TRBV5-1; cdr3_length: 15; cdr3_nt: TGCGCCAGCAGCTTGATGGGACAGGGAATTGAAAAACTGTTTTTT; cdr3_aa: CASSLMGQGIEKLFF
clone_size: NA; d_call: NA; j_call: TRBJ2-7; v_call: TRBV7-9; cdr3_length: 17; cdr3_nt: TGTGCCAGCAGCTTAGGTGGGCAGCCCTTACCATTATACGAGCAGTACTTC; cdr3_aa: CASSLGGQPLPLYEQYF
clone_size: NA; d_call: TRBD1; j_call: TRBJ1-4; v_call: TRBV5-1; cdr3_length: 13; cdr3_nt: TGCGCCAGCAGCATAGGACAGGGCGAAAAACTGTTTTTT; cdr3_aa: CASSIGQGEKLFF
clone_size: NA; d_call: NA; j_call: TRBJ1-1; v_call: TRBV6-1; cdr3_length: 15; cdr3_nt: TGTGCCAGCAGTGAATCCGGGTACCCTAACACTGAAGCTTTCTTT; cdr3_aa: CASSESGYPNTEAFF
clone_size: NA; d_call: TRBD1; j_call: TRBJ2-3; v_call: TRBV19; cdr3_length: 16; cdr3_nt: TGTGCCAGTAGGTACCCGGGACAGGGGGCATCGGATACGCAGTATTTT; cdr3_aa: CASRYPGQGASDTQYF
clone_size: NA; d_call: TRBD2; j_call: TRBJ2-3; v_call: TRBV12-5; cdr3_length: 18; cdr3_nt: TGTGCTAGTGGTTTGGTACTCGGACTAAGCGGGGATCCAGATACGCAGTATTTT; cdr3_aa: CASGLVLGLSGDPDTQYF
clone_size: NA; d_call: NA; j_call: TRBJ1-3; v_call: TRBV6-5; cdr3_length: 15; cdr3_nt: TGTGCCAGCAGTTACTCGGGAGTCTCTGGAAACACCATATATTTT; cdr3_aa: CASSYSGVSGNTIYF
clone_size: NA; d_call: NA; j_call: TRBJ2-3; v_call: TRBV27; cdr3_length: 15; cdr3_nt: TGTGCCAGCAGTTTCTGGGGCAAGGAGACAGATACGCAGTATTTT; cdr3_aa: CASSFWGKETDTQYF
clone_size: NA; d_call: NA; j_call: TRBJ1-1; v_call: TRBV7-9; cdr3_length: 15; cdr3_nt: TGTGCCAGCAGACAGCTAGGGGTGGTCAAGACTGAAGCTTTCTTT; cdr3_aa: CASRQLGVVKTEAFF
clone_size: NA; d_call: TRBD1; j_call: TRBJ1-4; v_call: TRBV9; cdr3_length: 16; cdr3_nt: TGTGCCAGCAGCGACGGGACAGGGGATATTAATGAAAAACTGTTTTTT; cdr3_aa: CASSDGTGDINEKLFF
clone_size: NA; d_call: TRBD1; j_call: TRBJ1-5; v_call: TRBV30; cdr3_length: 15; cdr3_nt: TGTGCCTGGAGCGCGACAGGGGGCATTAATCAGCCCCAGCATTTT; cdr3_aa: CAWSATGGINQPQHF
clone_size: NA; d_call: NA; j_call: TRBJ2-4; v_call: TRBV5-1; cdr3_length: 15; cdr3_nt: TGCGCCAGCAGCTCTATCGGGGATGAGGGAAACATTCAGTACTTC; cdr3_aa: CASSSIGDEGNIQYF
clone_size: NA; d_call: NA; j_call: TRBJ1-2; v_call: TRBV6-1; cdr3_length: 13; cdr3_nt: TGTGCCAGCGGACTAAGGGGGAACTATGGCTACACCTTC; cdr3_aa: CASGLRGNYGYTF
clone_size: NA; d_call: TRBD2; j_call: TRBJ2-1; v_call: TRBV9; cdr3_length: 16; cdr3_nt: TGTGCCAGCAGCGTAGAACTAGCGGGGGCCTACAATGAGCAGTTCTTC; cdr3_aa: CASSVELAGAYNEQFF
clone_size: NA; d_call: NA; j_call: TRBJ2-1; v_call: TRBV5-4; cdr3_length: 16; cdr3_nt: TGTGCCAGCAGCTTGGGCCCAGGCAACCTTAACAATGAGCAGTTCTTC; cdr3_aa: CASSLGPGNLNNEQFF
clone_size: NA; d_call: NA; j_call: TRBJ2-7; v_call: TRBV19; cdr3_length: 13; cdr3_nt: TGTGCCAGTAGTATAGATCTCCAGCGCGAGCAGTACTTC; cdr3_aa: CASSIDLQREQYF
clone_size: NA; d_call: TRBD1; j_call: TRBJ2-7; v_call: TRBV4-1; cdr3_length: 14; cdr3_nt: TGCGCCAGCAGCCTTGGACAGGGGTCCTACGAGCAGTACTTC; cdr3_aa: CASSLGQGSYEQYF
clone_size: NA; d_call: NA; j_call: TRBJ1-2; v_call: TRBV7-6; cdr3_length: 13; cdr3_nt: TGTGCCAGCAGCTTATCCAGATCCGGGGGCTACACCTTC; cdr3_aa: CASSLSRSGGYTF
clone_size: NA; d_call: TRBD1; j_call: TRBJ1-6; v_call: TRBV7-2; cdr3_length: 16; cdr3_nt: TGTGCCAGCAGCCGGGTTCTGGACAGGGGCTCTTCACCCCTCCACTTT; cdr3_aa: CASSRVLDRGSSPLHF
clone_size: NA; d_call: NA; j_call: TRBJ1-2; v_call: TRBV5-1; cdr3_length: 12; cdr3_nt: TGCGCCAGCAGCTTGACAGGGTATGGCTACACCTTC; cdr3_aa: CASSLTGYGYTF
clone_size: NA; d_call: NA; j_call: TRBJ2-1; v_call: TRBV5-1; cdr3_length: 13; cdr3_nt: TGCGCCAGCAGCTTGGGACGGCACAATGAGCAGTTCTTC; cdr3_aa: CASSLGRHNEQFF
clone_size: NA; d_call: TRBD1; j_call: TRBJ2-7; v_call: TRBV27; cdr3_length: 15; cdr3_nt: TGTGCCACCCCGCTGCCGGGACAGGGTGTATGGGAGCAGTACTTC; cdr3_aa: CATPLPGQGVWEQYF
clone_size: once; d_call: NA; j_call: TRBJ2-2; v_call: TRBV9; cdr3_length: 17; cdr3_nt: TGTGCCAGCAGCCTCGCCAGTCTCATGGGTCACACCGGGGAGCTGTTTTTT; cdr3_aa: CASSLASLMGHTGELFF
clone_size: NA; d_call: NA; j_call: TRBJ2-4; v_call: TRBV7-9; cdr3_length: 14; cdr3_nt: TGTGCCAGCAGCTCCGGGTTAGCCAAAAACATTCAGTACTTC; cdr3_aa: CASSSGLAKNIQYF
clone_size: few; d_call: NA; j_call: TRBJ1-2; v_call: TRBV18; cdr3_length: 14; cdr3_nt: TGTGCCAGCTCACCGGGGGTAGGGCTCCATGGCTACACCTTC; cdr3_aa: CASSPGVGLHGYTF
clone_size: few; d_call: TRBD1; j_call: TRBJ1-1; v_call: TRBV28; cdr3_length: 16; cdr3_nt: TGTGCCGGAAGAAGTCCCGGGACAGGGGCCGGGACTGAAGCTTTCTTT; cdr3_aa: CAGRSPGTGAGTEAFF
clone_size: NA; d_call: NA; j_call: TRBJ2-7; v_call: TRBV29-1; cdr3_length: 15; cdr3_nt: TGCAGCGTTGAACTTACGGGGGCGCGGGACTACGAGCAGTACTTC; cdr3_aa: CSVELTGARDYEQYF
clone_size: NA; d_call: NA; j_call: TRBJ2-1; v_call: TRBV6-1; cdr3_length: 15; cdr3_nt: TGTGCCAGCAGTGAAGGCCCCTGGGGATACAATGAGCAGTTCTTC; cdr3_aa: CASSEGPWGYNEQFF